This TCR beta chain derives from a study of HIV-infected children after antiretroviral therapy interruption. Study context: Median age was approximately 9.5 years (interruption) and 8 years (continuous). Interruption-arm samples span weeks 0, 12, interruption end (24 or 48), and about 3 years post-study.

The TCR library was built from RNA with a 3' RACE protocol and unique molecular identifiers. Via MiXCR, TCRdb re-called the 3' RACE reads, giving one row per CDR3 protein. The data show about 89,000 distinct CDR3 sequences, with 6% to 8.5% seen just once and approximately 1.2% held by the top ten. The sample holds one count of this clonotype. One junction end does not reproduce the germline sequence, and a read error may be involved. The length of the CDR3 is 12 residues. CDR1 SNHLY and CDR2 FYNNEI come from the germline V gene. Treatment of the sample: PENTA 11 planned treatment interruption arm or continuous ART arm.

The J gene is TRBJ2-3, the V gene TRBV2; D gene unclear. The TCR was taken from a pool of human donors with HIV. The specimen was CD45RA+ CD4+ T cells from PBMCs, pooled from several time points, collected from a donor given antiretroviral therapy, either interrupted or continuous. The subset denotes: naive CD4+ CD45RA+ CD45RO- T cells. CDR3 residues: CASGEIADTQYF. DNA of the CDR3: TGTGCCAGCGGTGAAATCGCAGATACGCAGTATTTT.